A selection of T cell receptor beta chains follows, all from one sample in a study of blood T cell repertoires in COVID-19. Libraries were prepared by immunoSEQ multiplex PCR; TCRdb keeps only in-frame clonotypes and omits some of them. Of 90,000 or so clones in the sample, around 87% were seen once. Sequencing was performed on peripheral blood. Receptors were obtained from a human donor in a cohort sampled during active COVID-19. CDR3s leave out the opening cysteine and the closing phenylalanine or tryptophan. The order of the fields is V gene, J gene, D gene, CDR3 protein. A D gene is named only where the DNA matches it firmly.

V: TRBV11-2
J: TRBJ2-2
D: -
CDR3: ASIADTTGELF

V: TRBV5-4
J: TRBJ2-3
D: TRBD2
CDR3: ASSAMGSGGSDTQY

V: TRBV19
J: TRBJ1-6
D: TRBD1
CDR3: ASSKTGYYSPLH

V: TRBV18
J: TRBJ1-5
D: -
CDR3: ASSQQYSNQPQH

V: TRBV7-2
J: TRBJ2-7
D: -
CDR3: ASSLEGQSGGVYEQY

V: TRBV15
J: TRBJ1-5
D: TRBD1
CDR3: ATRIDRGNQPQH

V: TRBV7-2
J: TRBJ2-2
D: -
CDR3: ASSSKLKGVKGELF

V: TRBV9
J: TRBJ1-2
D: TRBD1
CDR3: ASSVTGATNYGYT

V: TRBV30
J: TRBJ1-3
D: -
CDR3: AWNPQALSGNTIY

V: TRBV7-8
J: TRBJ2-7
D: TRBD2
CDR3: ASSFSLAGSYEQY

V: TRBV30
J: TRBJ1-6
D: -
CDR3: AWSRDWTSPLH

V: TRBV29-1
J: TRBJ2-1
D: -
CDR3: SVTSGSGHRYNEQF

V: TRBV30
J: TRBJ1-5
D: -
CDR3: AWSSQDIYSNQPQH

V: TRBV7-9
J: TRBJ2-7
D: TRBD1
CDR3: ASGVGTVHEQY

V: TRBV7-2
J: TRBJ1-2
D: -
CDR3: ASSLQTNYGYT

V: TRBV27
J: TRBJ2-6
D: TRBD1
CDR3: ASLPGVAGGTFSSGANVLT

V: TRBV5-1
J: TRBJ2-1
D: TRBD1
CDR3: ASSLKGTGDYNEQF

V: TRBV9
J: TRBJ1-2
D: TRBD1
CDR3: ASSVLTGGQGYT

V: TRBV3-1/TRBV3-2
J: TRBJ2-7
D: -
CDR3: ASSQESSHRGEQY

V: TRBV7-9
J: TRBJ1-4
D: TRBD1
CDR3: ASSLVDRGLVNEKLF

V: TRBV7-9
J: TRBJ1-2
D: -
CDR3: ASSFYPGDDGYT

V: TRBV9
J: TRBJ2-7
D: TRBD2
CDR3: ASSAGGRTYEQY

V: TRBV18
J: TRBJ1-1
D: -
CDR3: ASSEAGRNTEAF

V: TRBV5-6
J: TRBJ1-5
D: -
CDR3: ASSSGGLNQPQH

V: TRBV3-1/TRBV3-2
J: TRBJ2-7
D: -
CDR3: ASSQGDRRINYEQY

V: TRBV27
J: TRBJ2-2
D: TRBD2
CDR3: ASRRLLAGGVTGELF

V: TRBV4-3
J: TRBJ1-3
D: -
CDR3: ASSWGQQLSGNTIY

V: TRBV2
J: TRBJ2-3
D: -
CDR3: ASTRRGPSTDTQY

V: TRBV30
J: TRBJ2-1
D: TRBD2
CDR3: AWSAIAGATEQF

V: TRBV3-1/TRBV3-2
J: TRBJ1-3
D: -
CDR3: ASSRRLSGAGGNTIY

V: TRBV10-2
J: TRBJ1-5
D: -
CDR3: ASSDAGYSNQPQH

V: TRBV25-1
J: TRBJ1-6
D: TRBD1
CDR3: ASQAGTGGYSPLH

V: TRBV6-5
J: TRBJ2-6
D: -
CDR3: ASRGQTSGANVLT

V: TRBV19
J: TRBJ1-3
D: -
CDR3: ASAVSSAGNTIY

V: TRBV21-1
J: TRBJ2-3
D: -
CDR3: ASSNPVEGAKYTQY

V: TRBV3-1/TRBV3-2
J: TRBJ2-7
D: TRBD1
CDR3: ASSQSQRTGAR

V: TRBV7-2
J: TRBJ1-2
D: TRBD1
CDR3: ASSPQGQIYGYT

V: TRBV5-1
J: TRBJ2-7
D: -
CDR3: ASSLTTINRDEQY

V: TRBV5-6
J: TRBJ1-1
D: -
CDR3: ASSPGAGNTEAF

V: TRBV10-1
J: TRBJ1-2
D: -
CDR3: ASKIWGRGGYT

V: TRBV5-4
J: TRBJ2-5
D: -
CDR3: ASSSGDVGVPQY

V: TRBV18
J: TRBJ2-6
D: TRBD2
CDR3: ASSPREGGGISGANVLT

V: TRBV7-7
J: TRBJ2-7
D: -
CDR3: ASSRLRGYEQY

V: TRBV6-5
J: TRBJ1-1
D: -
CDR3: ASSYLDRNTEAF

V: TRBV10-1
J: TRBJ1-5
D: TRBD1
CDR3: ASETGGYSNQPQH

V: TRBV4-2
J: TRBJ1-5
D: -
CDR3: ASSPTGFYSNQPQH

V: TRBV3-1/TRBV3-2
J: TRBJ2-3
D: TRBD2
CDR3: ASSPLAGGPEDTQY